The 11 T cell receptor beta chains presented below share a single source sample, sequenced in a study of blood T cell repertoires in COVID-19. Some clones are missing from TCRdb's copy, which holds only in-frame ones; the method was immunoSEQ multiplex PCR. The sample consists of 95,000 or so clones, around 90% of them appearing once. Sequencing was done on a sample of peripheral blood. Receptor source: a woman aged 70-85 years with acute or convalescent COVID-19.

The chain uses TRBV5-1 and TRBJ2-5; 11 nucleotides line up with TRBD2. From germline, CDR1 is SGHRS and CDR2 YFSETQ. The V gene end was trimmed by 5 bases and the J gene end by 5 bases; junction bases not matched to a gene: 2. The CDR3 runs 13 residues. This chain's CDR3 is CASRWTSGETQYF. CDR3 nucleotide sequence: TGCGCCAGCAGATGGACTAGCGGGGAGACCCAGTACTTC.

The CDR3 reads CASGLVQGLGGANVLTF. CDR3 nucleotides: TGTGCTAGTGGTTTGGTACAGGGACTAGGCGGGGCCAACGTCCTGACTTTC. The chain employs TRBV12-5 and TRBJ2-6; 8 bases are shared with TRBD2. J gave up 4 bases and V 0 bases, and 5 bases lay outside the gene matches. The CDR3 is made up of 17 amino acids. From germline, CDR1 is LGHNT and CDR2 FRNRAP.

The chain links TRBV14 to TRBJ1-1, with TRBD1 as a possible D gene (5 bases). Germline values: CDR1 SGHDN, CDR2 FVKESK. This CDR3 contains 13 residues. The V and J ends lost 4 bases and 4 bases respectively, with 10 bases between them. The CDR3 DNA follows: TGTGCCAGCAGCCCCGGGAGGGGCACTGAAGCTTTCTTT. It encodes CASSPGRGTEAFF.

V usage is TRBV7-7 and J usage is TRBJ2-7; TRBD1 agrees at 7 bases. The CDR3 runs to 18 residues. Germline values: CDR1 SSHAT, CDR2 FNYEAQ (reference sequence). V gave up 4 bases and J gave up 2 bases; unmatched junction bases: 17. The CDR3: CASSSPNYGTERPYEQYV. The CDR3 DNA follows: TGTGCCAGCAGCTCCCCAAATTATGGGACAGAGAGACCCTACGAGCAGTACGTC.

The rearrangement links TRBV28 to TRBJ1-4; no firm D call. V was cut by 5 bases and J by 7 bases, with 14 bases left in between. This CDR3 is built from 14 residues. In germline, CDR1 is MDHEN, CDR2 SYDVKM. CDR3 DNA sequence: TGTGCCAGCAGTCTATACCCATTAGTTGAAAAACTGTTTTTT. This codes for CASSLYPLVEKLFF.

The chain has TRBV5-1 and TRBJ1-2, with D uncertain. V gave up 0 bases and J gave up 2 bases, with 8 bases separating them. This CDR3 has 14 amino acids. CDR1 and CDR2 from the germline V gene are SGHRS and YFSETQ. CDR3 sequence: CASSLDPGNYGYTF. The CDR3 coding sequence is TGCGCCAGCAGCTTGGATCCGGGGAACTATGGCTACACCTTC.

The V gene is TRBV10-1, the J gene TRBJ2-7; 7 bases agree with TRBD2. V was clipped by 8 bases and J by 3 bases; unmatched bases: 7. CDR3 size: 13 residues. The germline V gene encodes CDR1 WNHNN and CDR2 SYGVQD (reference sequence). The CDR3 nucleotides are TGCGCCAGCGGGAACTCGGGGGGCTACGAGCAGTACTTC. Its translation is CASGNSGGYEQYF.

This clone was seen a handful of times. V and J are TRBV10-3 and TRBJ2-1; perhaps TRBD2 as D (6 bases). Germline V lookup: CDR1 ENHRY, CDR2 SYGVKD. Deletions cut 10 bases from V and 10 bases from J, with 17 bases between. The CDR3 is made up of 12 amino acids. The CDR3: CATSRGAGEQFF. The CDR3 coding sequence is TGTGCCACCAGCCGAGGTGCGGGGGAGCAGTTCTTC.

The V gene is TRBV6-5, the J gene TRBJ2-7; TRBD1 might be the D (6 bases). CDR3 length: 16 amino acids. V was pared by 0 bases and J by 7 bases, with 19 bases between. Looked up from germline, CDR1 is MNHEY and CDR2 is SVGAGI. CDR3 sequence reads: CASSYSTGPLRGEQYF. CDR3 sequence (DNA): TGTGCCAGCAGTTACTCGACAGGACCTCTGAGGGGGGAGCAGTACTTC.

The chain combines TRBV28 with TRBJ2-7; D might be TRBD1 (7 bases). The CDR3 sequence is 15 residues long. The V end lost 6 bases, the J end lost 5 bases, and 20 bases lay between the germline ends. CDR1 and CDR2 from the germline V gene are MDHEN and SYDVKM. CDR3 sequence (DNA): TGTGCCAGCAGGTCAGGGGGTGCGGGGCCCCACGAGCAGTACTTC. This sequence encodes CASRSGGAGPHEQYF.

This chain joins TRBV9 and TRBJ1-4, with 9 bases that match TRBD1. The CDR3 length is 14 residues. The germline V gene encodes CDR1 SGDLS and CDR2 YYNGEE. The V segment lost 6 bases and the J segment 5 bases; nucleotides outside the gene matches: 5. The CDR3 DNA sequence: TGTGCCAGCACCCCCGGGACAGGGAATGAAAAACTGTTTTTT. Encoded protein: CASTPGTGNEKLFF. Full variable domain (missing parts from reference TRBV9 and TRBJ1-4): DSGVTQTPKHLITATGQRVTLRCSPRSGDLSVYWYQQSLDQGLQFLIQYYNGEERAKGNILERFSAQQFPDLHSELNLSSLELGDSALYFCASTPGTGNEKLFFGSGTQLSVL.